This T cell receptor (beta chain) derives from a study of shared clonotypes between healthy human individuals. On the study more broadly: The cohort comprised a couple of women and a few men. Their ages spanned 18 to 49 years. Three plates were used per donor for CD4 naive, three for CD4 memory, two for CD8 naive and one for CD8 memory.

A CD45RA+ naive subset and a CD45RA-negative memory subset were split from CD4+ cells. The V end was cut by 0 bases, the J end by 7 bases, with 14 bases between. The CDR3 contains 14 residues. Germline V gene lookup returns CDR1 SGHRS and CDR2 YFSETQ. The DNA input per sorted-subset replicate PCR was 150 to 200 ng, corresponding to roughly 30,000 T cell genomes. Repertoires were generated with immunoSEQ multiplex PCR, while TCRdb's copy carries only in-frame clones and drops some. Of 650,000 to 750,000 clones detected, around 72% appear once; the ten largest clones hold about 1.8%. The receptor was isolated from a woman in her thirties in good health. J is TRBJ2-7 and V is TRBV5-1; no clear D. The sample was memory CD4+ T cells sorted from blood. Documented subset: CD45RA-negative fraction. CDR3 coding DNA: TGCGCCAGCAGCTTGGCGGTCGAAATGGGGGAGCAGTACTTC. As protein: CASSLAVEMGEQYF.